One T cell receptor (beta chain) is described in this entry. Its antigen is not known. This clone may be a read error of a much larger clone one base away. These data are taken from a study of T cells in Graves' hyperthyroidism and ophthalmopathy. General study points: The authors' 13 V-J model separated ophthalmopathy from stable hyperthyroidism. Most clonotypes expanded in the thyroid (above 0.001) were also present in blood. Model-based prediction identified ophthalmopathy a median approximately 6 months prior to its onset.

The TCR beta CDR3 regions underwent amplification using RNA transcripts as the source. The TCR CDR3 first-round RT-PCR relied on the HTBI primer set. A single record per CDR3 protein comes from TCRdb applying MiXCR to the multiplex PCR reads. The sample carries 300,000 or so distinct CDR3 sequences, over 15% recorded once. The sample was blood. This TCR derives from a man aged 25-45 years with Graves' hyperthyroidism.

The CDR3 spells CAGSTGTSGILEQYF. CDR3 in DNA: TGTGCCGGCAGTACAGGGACTAGCGGGATTCTCGAGCAGTACTTC. V gene TRBV28 combines with J gene TRBJ2-7; 13 nucleotides match TRBD2. CDR1 is MDHEN, CDR2 SYDVKM, per germline. This CDR3 has 15 amino acids.